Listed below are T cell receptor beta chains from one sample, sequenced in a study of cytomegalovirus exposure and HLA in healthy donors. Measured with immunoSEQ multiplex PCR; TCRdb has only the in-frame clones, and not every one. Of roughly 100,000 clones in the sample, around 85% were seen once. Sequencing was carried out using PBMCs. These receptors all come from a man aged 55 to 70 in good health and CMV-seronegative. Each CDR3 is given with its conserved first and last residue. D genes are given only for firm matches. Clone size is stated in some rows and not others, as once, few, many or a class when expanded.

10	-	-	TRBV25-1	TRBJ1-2	TGTGCCAGCAGCGGTTGGGGCTACACCTTC	CASSGWGYTF
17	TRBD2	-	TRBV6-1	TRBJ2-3	TGTGCCAGCAGTGAAACTTGGAGCGGGGGACCCTCAGATACGCAGTATTTT	CASSETWSGGPSDTQYF
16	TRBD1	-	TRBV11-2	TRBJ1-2	TGTGCCAGCAGCCTGGGACAGGGGGAGTTGGATAATGGCTACACCTTC	CASSLGQGELDNGYTF
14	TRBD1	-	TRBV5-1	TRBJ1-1	TGCGCCAGCAGCAAAGACAGGGGACGAACTGAAGCTTTCTTT	CASSKDRGRTEAFF
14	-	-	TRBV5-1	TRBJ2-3	TGCGCCAGCAGCTTACCGGCAGGGACAGATACGCAGTATTTT	CASSLPAGTDTQYF
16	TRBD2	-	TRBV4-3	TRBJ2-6	TGCGCCAGCAGCCAGGGTGGGGGGGCTGGGGCCAACGTCCTGACTTTC	CASSQGGGAGANVLTF
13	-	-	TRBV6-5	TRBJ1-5	TGTGCCAGCAGTTGGGCAGACAATCAGCCCCAGCATTTT	CASSWADNQPQHF
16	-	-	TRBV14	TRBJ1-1	TGTGCCAGCAGCCAAGAAAGGGGCGCCCCCGGAACTGAAGCTTTCTTT	CASSQERGAPGTEAFF
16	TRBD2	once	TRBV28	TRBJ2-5	TGTGCCAGCAGTTCGGGACTAGCGGGCAATTCAGAGACCCAGTACTTC	CASSSGLAGNSETQYF
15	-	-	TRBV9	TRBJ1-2	TGTGCCAGCAGCCCGAGCGGGGCGGCACCCTATGGCTACACCTTC	CASSPSGAAPYGYTF
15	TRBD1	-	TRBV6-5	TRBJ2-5	TGTGCCAGCAGTCGCAGGGGGCGATCGGATGAGACCCAGTACTTC	CASSRRGRSDETQYF
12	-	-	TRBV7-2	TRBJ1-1	TGTGCCAGCAGCTTAGTATCTACTGAAGCTTTCTTT	CASSLVSTEAFF
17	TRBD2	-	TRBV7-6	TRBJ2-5	TGTGCCAGCAGCCTCGGACTAGCGGGGGGGCCTAAAGAGACCCAGTACTTC	CASSLGLAGGPKETQYF
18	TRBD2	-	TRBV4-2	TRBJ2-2	TGTGCCAGCAGCCAAGGATTTAGGACTAGCGGGGACACCGGGGAGCTGTTTTTT	CASSQGFRTSGDTGELFF
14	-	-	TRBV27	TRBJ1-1	TGTGCCAGCACCCTGAGCGGACAGTCGACTGAAGCTTTCTTT	CASTLSGQSTEAFF
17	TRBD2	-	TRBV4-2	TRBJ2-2	TGTGCCAGCAGCCCAGAGCTAGCGGGGGGGGCCACCGGGGAGCTGTTTTTT	CASSPELAGGATGELFF
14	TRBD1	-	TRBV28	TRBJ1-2	TGTGCCAGCAGCCTCGGACAGGATCCCTATGGCTACACCTTC	CASSLGQDPYGYTF
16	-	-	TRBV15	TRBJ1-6	TGTGCCACCAGCCCCCCGGGGGGCACTTCGGGGTCACCCCTCCACTTT	CATSPPGGTSGSPLHF
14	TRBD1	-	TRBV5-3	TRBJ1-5	TGTGCCAGAAGCCGGGGACAGGCGAATCAGCCCCAGCATTTT	CARSRGQANQPQHF
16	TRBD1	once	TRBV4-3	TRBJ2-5	TGCGCCAGCAGCCAAGGGGGGACAGGGTTTCCGAAGACCCAGTACTTC	CASSQGGTGFPKTQYF
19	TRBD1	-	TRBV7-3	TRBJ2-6	TGTGCCAGCAGCTTGCGGACAGGAACGTTACCCTCTGGGGCCAACGTCCTGACTTTC	CASSLRTGTLPSGANVLTF
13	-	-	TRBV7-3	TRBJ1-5	TGTGCCAGCAGTTGGAGTGCCAATCAGCCCCAGCATTTT	CASSWSANQPQHF